These T cell receptor beta chains were read from a single sample in a study of cytomegalovirus exposure and HLA in healthy donors. Sequencing used immunoSEQ multiplex PCR; TCRdb keeps in-frame clones, though not all of them. The sample includes approximately 160,000 clones, under 90% of them seen just once. The material sequenced was PBMCs. The receptors originated from a man between 18 and 29 years old in good health and CMV-seropositive. Both conserved end residues are part of each CDR3. D genes are given only for firm matches. Rows give clone size only sometimes, using once, few, many, or a class for an expanded clone.

TRBJ2-2	few	TRBD2	TRBV30	TGTGCCTGGAGTGTATTGGGGAGCGGGGGCACCGGGGAGCTGTTTTTT	CAWSVLGSGGTGELFF
TRBJ2-1	NA	NA	TRBV28	TGTGCCAGCAGTTTTATGGACACGTACAATGAGCAGTTCTTC	CASSFMDTYNEQFF
TRBJ2-6	NA	NA	TRBV30	TGTGCCAAGCAACAGGGTTCTGGGGCCAACGTCCTGACTTTC	CAKQQGSGANVLTF
TRBJ2-7	NA	NA	TRBV11-3	TGTGCCAGCAGCCCAGGGTATCAGGGCTCCTACGAGCAGTACTTC	CASSPGYQGSYEQYF
TRBJ2-7	once	NA	TRBV11-3	TGTGCCAGCAGCTCCCGGACAGCCTACGAGCAGTACTTC	CASSSRTAYEQYF
TRBJ1-5	NA	TRBD1	TRBV6-5	TGTGCCAGCAGTTATCGACAGGGCGGGCAGCCCCAGCATTTT	CASSYRQGGQPQHF
TRBJ2-1	NA	NA	TRBV2	TGTGCCAGCGTGGGAGCAAACTACAATGAGCAGTTCTTC	CASVGANYNEQFF
TRBJ1-1	NA	NA	TRBV9	TGTGCCAGCAGCCCTCAGTTAAGGGGGTTAGGCACTGAAGCTTTCTTT	CASSPQLRGLGTEAFF
TRBJ2-1	NA	TRBD2	TRBV28	TGTGCCAGCAGTTTATCCCTGACTAGCGGGAGGCTGAACTCCTACAATGAGCAGTTCTTC	CASSLSLTSGRLNSYNEQFF
TRBJ2-1	few	NA	TRBV7-2	TGTGCCAGCAGCTCGCAACAGAACAATGAGCAGTTCTTC	CASSSQQNNEQFF
TRBJ1-4	NA	NA	TRBV6-1	TGTGCCGCTAGGGGTGCAACTAATGAAAAACTGTTTTTT	CAARGATNEKLFF
TRBJ1-3	NA	NA	TRBV5-1	TGCGCCAGCAGCTTGGCCGTGGGAGGGATCTCTGGAAACACCATATATTTT	CASSLAVGGISGNTIYF
TRBJ2-7	NA	NA	TRBV6-1	TGTGCCAGCGTGGGCGTCGTAGCGACCGAGCAGTACTTC	CASVGVVATEQYF
TRBJ2-2	medium-sized	NA	TRBV25-1	TGTGCCAGCGAATCTCAGACTCGGGACACCGGGGAGCTGTTTTTT	CASESQTRDTGELFF
TRBJ2-1	once	NA	TRBV29-1	TGCAGCGTTTCATGGGACATTTACAATGAGCAGTTCTTC	CSVSWDIYNEQFF
TRBJ2-1	once	TRBD2	TRBV11-3	TGTGCCAGCAGCTTACGGTCGACTAGCGCATCAAGTGGGTACAATGAGCAGTTCTTC	CASSLRSTSASSGYNEQFF
TRBJ1-4	NA	NA	TRBV28	TGTGCCAGCAGTTTAACGCAGGGTGGGGAAAAACTGTTTTTT	CASSLTQGGEKLFF
TRBJ2-5	NA	NA	TRBV6-6	TGTGCCAGCAGTTACGTTCAGGGCCCGGGAGAGACCCAGTACTTC	CASSYVQGPGETQYF
TRBJ1-5	NA	TRBD1	TRBV7-2	TGTGCCAGCAGCTTTGGTCAGGGGGCCTCTCAGCCCCAGCATTTT	CASSFGQGASQPQHF
TRBJ2-4	NA	NA	TRBV5-6	TGTGCCAGCAGCAGGGTGGGGGGAGCTAAAAACATTCAGTACTTC	CASSRVGGAKNIQYF
TRBJ1-2	once	NA	TRBV11-2	TGTGCCAGCAGCCGTAACACAGGTTCACATTCCAAGGGGTATGGCTACACCTTC	CASSRNTGSHSKGYGYTF
TRBJ2-7	NA	TRBD2	TRBV5-4	TGTGCCAGCAGCTCCCCATCCATAGCGGGAAATTTAGTCTTC	CASSSPSIAGNLVF
TRBJ2-7	once	NA	TRBV7-3	TGTGCCAGCAGCTTGGGACTTTCAGAGCAGTACTTC	CASSLGLSEQYF
TRBJ2-5	NA	TRBD2	TRBV27	TGTGCCAGCAGTCCTTCAGGGAGGGCCCAAGAGACCCAGTACTTC	CASSPSGRAQETQYF
TRBJ2-7	NA	NA	TRBV7-6	TGTGCCAGCAGCTTAGGGGATGGCTCGACCCAGGGAGGCTACGAGCAGTACTTC	CASSLGDGSTQGGYEQYF
TRBJ1-1	NA	TRBD1	TRBV28	TGTGCCAGCAGCGATAGACAGGGATCGAACACTGAAGCTTTCTTT	CASSDRQGSNTEAFF
TRBJ1-2	NA	NA	TRBV5-4	TGTGCCAGCAGCTTGGGAGCTAACTATGGCTACACCTTC	CASSLGANYGYTF
TRBJ2-2	NA	TRBD1	TRBV5-1	TGCGCCAGCAGAGGGGGTGACAGGGGCACCGGGGAGCTGTTTTTT	CASRGGDRGTGELFF
TRBJ2-3	NA	NA	TRBV5-4	TGTGCCAGCAGCTTGAAGCTAACCACTAGCACAGATACGCAGTATTTT	CASSLKLTTSTDTQYF
TRBJ2-7	NA	TRBD2	TRBV18	TGTGCCAGCTCAGCGGGACTAGACTACGAGCAGTACTTC	CASSAGLDYEQYF
TRBJ1-2	NA	NA	TRBV5-1	TGCGCCAGCAGCCCGGGTCCGCTGCGGGGGTTAGCTAACTATGGCTACACCTTC	CASSPGPLRGLANYGYTF
TRBJ2-3	NA	NA	TRBV7-9	TGTGCCAGCAGCTTAGACCAGGGGAGAAACACAGATACGCAGTATTTT	CASSLDQGRNTDTQYF
TRBJ2-3	NA	NA	TRBV5-6	TGTGCCAGCAGCTTGTTGGGGGCGACGGCTACGCAGTATTTT	CASSLLGATATQYF
TRBJ2-7	NA	TRBD1	TRBV19	TGTGCCAGTAGAATACACGGGACAGCCTATCTCGAGGAGCAGTACTTC	CASRIHGTAYLEEQYF
TRBJ2-7	NA	NA	TRBV9	TGTGCCAGCAGCGAGGGGATTGGCTACGAGCAGTACTTC	CASSEGIGYEQYF
TRBJ2-3	NA	TRBD2	TRBV30	TGTGCCTGGAGTCCCGGGACTAGCCCAGGAGATACGCAGTATTTT	CAWSPGTSPGDTQYF
TRBJ2-3	NA	NA	TRBV11-3	TGTGCCAGCAGCTTAGATCCGATAGATTCAGATACGCAGTATTTT	CASSLDPIDSDTQYF
TRBJ1-1	NA	NA	TRBV5-4	TGTGCCAGCAGCTTAAATACAGACACTGAAGCTTTCTTT	CASSLNTDTEAFF
TRBJ2-5	NA	NA	TRBV5-4	TGTGCCAGCAGCCGGGATAAGGAGACCCAGTACTTC	CASSRDKETQYF
TRBJ2-7	NA	NA	TRBV20-1	TGCAGTGCTAGAATGGACACGCAGTACTTC	CSARMDTQYF
TRBJ1-4	NA	TRBD1	TRBV5-1	TGCGCCAGCAGCCTCCGACAGGGGGAGGAAAAACTGTTTTTT	CASSLRQGEEKLFF
TRBJ1-2	NA	NA	TRBV7-8	TGTGCCAGCAGCCCCGGGGGAGGCTATGGCTACACCTTC	CASSPGGGYGYTF
TRBJ1-2	NA	NA	TRBV28	TGTGCCAGCAGTTCCGGGTCGGACTATGGCTACACCTTC	CASSSGSDYGYTF
TRBJ1-2	NA	TRBD1	TRBV6-4	TGTGCCACCTGGGACAGGTTCTATGGCTACACCTTC	CATWDRFYGYTF
TRBJ1-5	NA	NA	TRBV5-8	TGTGCCAGCAGCTTGCTCCAATACGGGCCCCAGCATTTT	CASSLLQYGPQHF
TRBJ1-2	NA	NA	TRBV7-2	TGTGCCAGCAGCTTAGCGCGACAGAACTATGGCTACACCTTC	CASSLARQNYGYTF
TRBJ1-2	NA	NA	TRBV9	TGTGCCAGCAGCGTAGGTTCGACAGGTGATGACTATGGCTACACCTTC	CASSVGSTGDDYGYTF
TRBJ1-5	NA	TRBD1	TRBV5-8	TGTGCCAGCAGCTTGGGGGACAGGGTAAGCAATCAGCCCCAGCATTTT	CASSLGDRVSNQPQHF
TRBJ1-2	NA	NA	TRBV7-9	TGTGCCAGCAGATCAACAGGGATTGCTAACTATGGCTACACCTTC	CASRSTGIANYGYTF
TRBJ2-5	NA	NA	TRBV6-5	TGTGCCGGAGGGGAGACCCAGTACTTC	CAGGETQYF
TRBJ1-1	NA	NA	TRBV19	TGTGCCAGTAGTGGACAGAGGAACACTGAAGCTTTCTTT	CASSGQRNTEAFF
TRBJ2-2	NA	NA	TRBV5-1	TGCGCCAGCAGCGGCGGTCTAGGAGACACCGGGGAGCTGTTTTTT	CASSGGLGDTGELFF
TRBJ2-2	NA	TRBD2	TRBV6-1	TGTGCCAGCAGTGAAGAGACTAGCGGGAGACGGGGCGGGGAGCTGTTTTTT	CASSEETSGRRGGELFF
TRBJ1-2	NA	NA	TRBV25-1	TGTGCCAGCAGTGAATCGCTTAGCGGTCCCAGAGGCTACACCTTC	CASSESLSGPRGYTF
TRBJ2-7	NA	TRBD2	TRBV7-4	TGTGCCAGCAGCCATAAAAATTGGACTAGCGGGAGACAAGAGCAGTACTTC	CASSHKNWTSGRQEQYF
TRBJ2-7	NA	TRBD2	TRBV7-2	TGTGCCAGCAGCTTAGGTCTAGCGGGAGGGCCCTACTACGAGCAGTACTTC	CASSLGLAGGPYYEQYF
TRBJ2-1	NA	TRBD1	TRBV5-4	TGTGCCAGCAGCTCCTGGGACAGGCAGTACAATGAGCAGTTCTTC	CASSSWDRQYNEQFF
TRBJ2-2	NA	TRBD1	TRBV5-4	TGTGCCAGCAGCCGGGACAGGGGGTTGACCGGGGAGCTGTTTTTT	CASSRDRGLTGELFF
TRBJ2-1	NA	TRBD2	TRBV30	TGTGCCTGGAGTGTGGGTAGCGGGAGTCTCTACAATGAGCAGTTCTTC	CAWSVGSGSLYNEQFF